The 2 T cell receptor beta chains reported below all come from one sample, sequenced in a study of T cell responses to AZD1222 COVID-19 vaccine. Here immunoSEQ multiplex PCR was the method, and the copy in TCRdb shows in-frame clones only, minus some. Of around 83,000 clones in the sample, nearly 90% were seen once. The starting material was peripheral blood, obtained on day 0 of AZD1222 vaccination. These receptors came from an adult in good health.

This chain joins TRBV6-5 and TRBJ2-7; TRBD2 is a possible D gene (6 bases). Trimming took off 0 bases at V and 3 bases at J, with 6 bases between the two ends. Germline V gene sequence: CDR1 MNHEY, CDR2 SVGAGI. This CDR3 contains 13 residues. The chain's CDR3 is CASSYSTSYEQYF. The CDR3 region has the DNA TGTGCCAGCAGTTACTCGACTAGCTACGAGCAGTACTTC.

V gene TRBV11-1 combines with J gene TRBJ1-2; D ambiguous. The V and J ends lost 5 bases and 6 bases respectively, with 10 bases between them. CDR3 size: 12 residues. The germline gives CDR1 SGHAT, CDR2 FQDESV (reference sequence). CDR3 in DNA: TGTGCCAGCAGCCCAAGGGCCCATGGCTACACCTTC. This gives the protein CASSPRAHGYTF.